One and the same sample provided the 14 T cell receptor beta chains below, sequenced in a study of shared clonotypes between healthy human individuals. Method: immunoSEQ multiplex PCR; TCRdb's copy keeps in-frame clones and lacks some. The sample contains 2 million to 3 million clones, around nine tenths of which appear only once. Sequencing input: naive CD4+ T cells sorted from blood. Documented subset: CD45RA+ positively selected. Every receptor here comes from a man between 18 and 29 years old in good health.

CDR3 loop: CAWSPGTGDRDSYNSPLHF. CDR3 in DNA: TGTGCCTGGAGCCCCGGGACAGGGGATAGGGATTCCTATAATTCACCCCTCCACTTT. The rearrangement joins TRBV30 to TRBJ1-6; 10 bases match TRBD1. Germline V gene lookup returns CDR1 GTSNPN and CDR2 SVGIG (reference sequence). The CDR3 is made up of 19 amino acids. Trimming cost V 3 bases and J 1 base; bases outside gene matches: 12.

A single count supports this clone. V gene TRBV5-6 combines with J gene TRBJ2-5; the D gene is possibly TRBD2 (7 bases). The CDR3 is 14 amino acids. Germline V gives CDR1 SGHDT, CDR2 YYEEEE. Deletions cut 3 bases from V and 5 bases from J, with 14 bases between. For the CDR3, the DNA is TGTGCCAGCAGCTCGGACGGGGGGCTCGAGACCCAGTACTTC. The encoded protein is CASSSDGGLETQYF. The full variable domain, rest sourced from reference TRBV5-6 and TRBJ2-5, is DAGVTQSPTHLIKTRGQQVTLRCSPKSGHDTVSWYQQALGQGPQFIFQYYEEEERQRGNFPDRFSGHQFPNYSSELNVNALLLGDSALYLCASSSDGGLETQYFGPGTRLLVL.

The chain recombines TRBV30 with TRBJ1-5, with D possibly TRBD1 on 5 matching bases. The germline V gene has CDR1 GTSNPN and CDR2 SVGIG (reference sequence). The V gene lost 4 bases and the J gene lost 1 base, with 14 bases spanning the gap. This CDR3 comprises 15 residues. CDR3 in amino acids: CAWKEGGTSNQPQHF. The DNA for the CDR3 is TGTGCCTGGAAAGAGGGAGGGACGAGCAATCAGCCCCAGCATTTT. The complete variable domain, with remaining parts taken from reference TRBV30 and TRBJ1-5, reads SQTIHQWPATLVQPVGSPLSLECTVEGTSNPNLYWYRQAAGRGLQLLFYSVGIGQISSEVPQNLSASRPQDRQFILSSKKLLLSDSGFYLCAWKEGGTSNQPQHFGDGTRLSIL.

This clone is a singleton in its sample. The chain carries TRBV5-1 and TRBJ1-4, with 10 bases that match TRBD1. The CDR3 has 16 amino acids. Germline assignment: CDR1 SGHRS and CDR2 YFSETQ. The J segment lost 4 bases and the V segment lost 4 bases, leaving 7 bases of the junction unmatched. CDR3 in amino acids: CASSDRDRGYNEKLFF. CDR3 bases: TGCGCCAGCAGCGACCGGGACAGGGGATATAATGAAAAACTGTTTTTT.

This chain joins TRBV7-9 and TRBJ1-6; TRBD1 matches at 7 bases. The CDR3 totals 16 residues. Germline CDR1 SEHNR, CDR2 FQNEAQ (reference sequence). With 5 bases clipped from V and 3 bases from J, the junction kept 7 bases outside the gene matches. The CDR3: CASSTSSGGYNSPLHF. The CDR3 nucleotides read TGTGCCAGCAGCACAAGCTCAGGGGGCTATAATTCACCCCTCCACTTT.

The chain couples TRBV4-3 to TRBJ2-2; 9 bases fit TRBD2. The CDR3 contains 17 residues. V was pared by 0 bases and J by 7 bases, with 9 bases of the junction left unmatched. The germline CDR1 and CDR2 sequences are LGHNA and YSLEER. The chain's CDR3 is CASSQDSLAGIVGELFF. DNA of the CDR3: TGCGCCAGCAGCCAAGATAGCCTAGCGGGAATAGTCGGGGAGCTGTTTTTT.

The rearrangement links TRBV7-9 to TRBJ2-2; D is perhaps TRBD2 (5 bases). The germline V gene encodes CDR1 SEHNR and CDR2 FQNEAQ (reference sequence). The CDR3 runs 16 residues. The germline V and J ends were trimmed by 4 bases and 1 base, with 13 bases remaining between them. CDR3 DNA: TGTGCCAGCAGCTCAGCATCGGCGGGGAACACCGGGGAGCTGTTTTTT. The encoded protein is CASSSASAGNTGELFF.

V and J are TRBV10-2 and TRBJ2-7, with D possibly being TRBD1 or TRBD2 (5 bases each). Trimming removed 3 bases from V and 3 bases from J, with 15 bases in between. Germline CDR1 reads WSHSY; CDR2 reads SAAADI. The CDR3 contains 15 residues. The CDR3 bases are TGCGCCAGCAGTGATCGGCTAGTGGGGGTCTACGAGCAGTACTTC. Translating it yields CASSDRLVGVYEQYF.

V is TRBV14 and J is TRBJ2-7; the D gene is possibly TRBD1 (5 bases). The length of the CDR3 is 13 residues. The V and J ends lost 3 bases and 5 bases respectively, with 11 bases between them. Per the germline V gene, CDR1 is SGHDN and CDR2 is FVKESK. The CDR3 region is CASSQGQDNEQYF. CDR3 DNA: TGTGCCAGCAGCCAGGGGCAGGATAACGAGCAGTACTTC. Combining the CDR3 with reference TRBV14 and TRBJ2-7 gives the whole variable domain EAGVTQFPSHSVIEKGQTVTLRCDPISGHDNLYWYRRVMGKEIKFLLHFVKESKQDESGMPNNRFLAERTGGTYSTLKVQPAELEDSGVYFCASSQGQDNEQYFGPGTRLTVT.

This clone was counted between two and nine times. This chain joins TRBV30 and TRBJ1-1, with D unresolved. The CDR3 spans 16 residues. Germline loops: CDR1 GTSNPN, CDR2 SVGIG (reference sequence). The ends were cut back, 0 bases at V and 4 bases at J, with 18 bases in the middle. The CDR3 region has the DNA TGTGCCTGGAGTGTACGATTGCTGGCGGTTATCACTGAAGCTTTCTTT. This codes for CAWSVRLLAVITEAFF.

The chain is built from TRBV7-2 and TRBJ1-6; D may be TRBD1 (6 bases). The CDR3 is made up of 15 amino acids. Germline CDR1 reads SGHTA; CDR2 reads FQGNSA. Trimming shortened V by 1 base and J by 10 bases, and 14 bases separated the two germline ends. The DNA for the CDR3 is TGTGCCAGCAGCTTAGTTGCAGGGGATCAATCACCCCTCCACTTT. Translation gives CASSLVAGDQSPLHF.

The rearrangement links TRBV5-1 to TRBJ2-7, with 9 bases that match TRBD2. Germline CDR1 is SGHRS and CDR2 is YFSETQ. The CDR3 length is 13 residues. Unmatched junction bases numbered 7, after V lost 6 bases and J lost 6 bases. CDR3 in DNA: TGCGCCAGCATGGAGACTAGCGGACTCGAGCAGTACTTC. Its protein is CASMETSGLEQYF.

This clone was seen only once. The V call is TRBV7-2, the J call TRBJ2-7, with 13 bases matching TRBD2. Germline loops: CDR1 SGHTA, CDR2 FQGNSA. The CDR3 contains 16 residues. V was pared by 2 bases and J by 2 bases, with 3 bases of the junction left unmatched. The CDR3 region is CASSLTSGGVTYEQYF. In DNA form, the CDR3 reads TGTGCCAGCAGCTTAACTAGCGGGGGGGTTACCTACGAGCAGTACTTC.

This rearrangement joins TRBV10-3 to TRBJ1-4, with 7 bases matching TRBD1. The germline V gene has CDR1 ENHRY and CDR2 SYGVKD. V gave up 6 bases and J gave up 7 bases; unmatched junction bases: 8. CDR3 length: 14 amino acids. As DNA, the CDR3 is TGTGCCATCAGCACCGGGACAGCAACTGAAAAACTGTTTTTT. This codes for CAISTGTATEKLFF.